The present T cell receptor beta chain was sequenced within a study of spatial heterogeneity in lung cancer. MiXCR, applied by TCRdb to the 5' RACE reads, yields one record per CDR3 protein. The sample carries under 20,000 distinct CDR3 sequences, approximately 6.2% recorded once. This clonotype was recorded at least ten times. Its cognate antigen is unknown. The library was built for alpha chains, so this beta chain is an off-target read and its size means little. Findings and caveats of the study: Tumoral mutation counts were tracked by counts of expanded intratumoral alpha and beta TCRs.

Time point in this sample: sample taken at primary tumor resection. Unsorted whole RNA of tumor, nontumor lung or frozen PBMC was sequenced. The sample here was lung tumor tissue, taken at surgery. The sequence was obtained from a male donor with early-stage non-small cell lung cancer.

CDR3 loop: CASSPDTYYGYTF. The CDR3 DNA reads TGTGCCAGCAGCCCCGACACCTACTATGGCTACACCTTC. V is TRBV7-8 and J is TRBJ1-2; D is uncertain. V was trimmed by 5 bases and J by 3 bases, leaving 10 bases between them. The CDR3 extends over 13 amino acids. Germline loops: CDR1 SGHVS, CDR2 FQNEAQ.